This TCR beta chain was profiled in a study of cytomegalovirus exposure and HLA in healthy donors. Only in-frame clones appear in the TCRdb table, and some are missing; sequencing was by immunoSEQ multiplex PCR. The repertoire consists of 100,000 to 150,000 clones, with about nine tenths occurring once and the leading ten covering 2% to 2.5%. This clone was seen more than once but under ten times. Its specificity is unknown. Study-wide results and limits: For cytomegalovirus status, the classifier reportedly gave diagnoses with high specificity and sensitivity.

The donors belonged to the roughly 110-subject validation cohort, separate from the roughly 670-subject first cohort. The TCR sequence derives from a woman between 18 and 29 years old in good health and CMV-seronegative. Sequences were obtained from PBMCs.

In DNA, the CDR3 is TGTGCCTGGTCCCCAGGGAGGGTGTCTGAAGCTTTCTTT. Translation: CAWSPGRVSEAFF. The chain employs TRBV30 and TRBJ1-1, with a tentative D call TRBD1 (5 bases). The CDR3 is 13 amino acids. V was pared by 5 bases and J by 6 bases, with 16 bases between. CDR1 and CDR2 from the germline V gene are GTSNPN and SVGIG (reference sequence).